The clone carrying this T cell receptor beta chain was observed at least ten times. Its antigen is not known. Original handling: It was from CDR3 differences across clinicopathological groups that a distant-metastasis classifier for papillary thyroid cancer was built. TCRdb redid the clone calls on the PCR reads using MiXCR. These V and J calls rely on TCRdb rather than the paper's analysis. Here the sample spans roughly 35,000 clones, over 15% being singletons. The sample is drawn from a study of metastatic and nonmetastatic thyroid tumors. Study overall: Repertoires from malignant and benign thyroid patients were compared across blood and tumor or nodule tissue.

Thyroid surgery was preceded by no treatment in any patient. General study findings and limits: Reported TCR beta diversity, measured in blood and tumor, was significantly higher for malignant thyroid tumors than for benign nodules.

CDR3 length equals 16 residues. V was clipped by 0 bases and J by 4 bases; unmatched bases: 3. Per germline, CDR1 SGDLS and CDR2 YYNGEE. The gene calls are TRBV9 and TRBJ2-2, with TRBD2 matching over 10 bases. The sequencing sample was made of blood. The TCR comes from a female donor with papillary thyroid cancer or a benign thyroid nodule (not recorded which). Some clones in this sample may be carry-over from other donors' samples. The CDR3 protein is CASSVELAGITGELFF. CDR3 in DNA: TGTGCCAGCAGCGTAGAACTAGCGGGAATCACCGGGGAGCTGTTTTTT.